These 19 T cell receptor beta chains were all obtained from the same sample, sequenced in a study of shared clonotypes between healthy human individuals. Naive CD8 cells were CD45RO-negative, positively selected for CCR7, excluding terminally differentiated effector memory CD45RA+ cells. TCRdb keeps only in-frame clones here, not all; method: immunoSEQ multiplex PCR. Found here are roughly 2,000,000 clones, around 96% of them singletons; the top ten hold roughly 1%. Material: naive CD8+ T cells sorted from blood. The receptors were gathered from a man aged 18 to 35 in good health.

This clone has just one count. The genes are TRBV6-4 and TRBJ2-1; D may correspond to TRBD1 or TRBD2 (6 bases each). The germline V and J ends were trimmed by 8 bases and 4 bases, with 18 bases remaining between them. The CDR3 runs to 15 residues. Germline-derived CDR1 and CDR2 are MRHNA and SNTAGT. CDR3 DNA: TGTGCCAGCCCTCCGGGGGCATATAGGTACAATGAGCAGTTCTTC. This codes for CASPPGAYRYNEQFF.

The V gene is TRBV7-9, the J gene TRBJ2-1; weak D call: TRBD2 (6 bases). The CDR3 is 16 residues long. The ends were cut back, 1 base at V and 4 bases at J, with 14 bases in the middle. Germline loops: CDR1 SEHNR, CDR2 FQNEAQ (reference sequence). The CDR3 sequence is CASSLVPSERYNEQFF. The CDR3 DNA reads as TGTGCCAGCAGCTTAGTGCCTAGCGAGAGATACAATGAGCAGTTCTTC.

The rearrangement joins TRBV11-2 to TRBJ1-4; tentatively, D is TRBD1 (5 bases). Germline CDR1 SGHAT, CDR2 FQNNGV. The CDR3 has 15 amino acids. V was cut by 1 base and J by 3 bases, with 9 bases left in between. The DNA for the CDR3 is TGTGCCAGCAGCTTAGCGACAGAAGCTAATGAAAAACTGTTTTTT. Residues: CASSLATEANEKLFF. The full variable domain, rest sourced from reference TRBV11-2 and TRBJ1-4, is EAGVAQSPRYKIIEKRQSVAFWCNPISGHATLYWYQQILGQGPKLLIQFQNNGVVDDSQLPKDRFSAERLKGVDSTLKIQPAKLEDSAVYLCASSLATEANEKLFFGSGTQLSVL.

This chain joins TRBV7-8 and TRBJ2-7, with unresolved D. Per the germline V gene, CDR1 is SGHVS and CDR2 is FQNEAQ. V lost 4 bases and J 3 bases, leaving 13 bases between the germline ends. CDR3 length: 14 residues. CDR3 sequence (DNA): TGTGCCAGCAGCTCGGGCCAGACCCTCTACGAGCAGTACTTC. This sequence encodes CASSSGQTLYEQYF.

This rearrangement joins TRBV11-2 to TRBJ2-5; either TRBD1 or TRBD2 may supply D (6 bases each). Germline V gives CDR1 SGHAT, CDR2 FQNNGV. CDR3 size: 14 residues. Trimming shortened V by 5 bases and J by 4 bases, and 14 bases separated the two germline ends. The CDR3 is CASSRVTGAETQYF. The CDR3 DNA sequence: TGTGCCAGCAGCCGGGTCACGGGGGCAGAGACCCAGTACTTC.

The gene calls are TRBV7-2 and TRBJ1-1; no firm D call. This CDR3 contains 14 residues. Trimming shortened V by 1 base and J by 7 bases, and 13 bases separated the two germline ends. Looked up from germline, CDR1 is SGHTA and CDR2 is FQGNSA. Here the CDR3 DNA reads TGTGCCAGCAGCTTAGGGGCAGACGCCCTTGAAGCTTTCTTT. Its translation: CASSLGADALEAFF.

The chain links TRBV9 to TRBJ2-7; D possibly uses TRBD1 or TRBD2 (5 bases each). The V gene's germline CDR1 is SGDLS and CDR2 YYNGEE. The CDR3 consists of 15 residues. Trimming pared 4 bases from V and 6 bases from J, leaving 20 bases between. CDR3 DNA sequence: TGTGCCAGCAGCCAATACCGGGACCAAATGGGCGAGCAGTACTTC. As protein: CASSQYRDQMGEQYF.

The genes are TRBV29-1 and TRBJ2-7; 11 bases match TRBD2. The V gene's germline CDR1 is SQVTM and CDR2 ANQGSEA. This CDR3 region has 14 residues. V dropped 4 bases and J dropped 4; count of bases not matched to a gene: 6. The CDR3 here is CSVVGRTSGYEQYF. As DNA, the CDR3 is TGCAGCGTTGTGGGGCGGACTAGCGGGTACGAGCAGTACTTC.

V is TRBV25-1 and J is TRBJ1-4; no clear D. Germline V gene data show CDR1 as MGHDK and CDR2 as SYGVNS. Trimming left V 3 bases short and J 3 bases short, with 8 bases between. The CDR3 runs 14 residues. CDR3 sequence (DNA): TGTGCCAGCAGTGACAAAGCAGCTAATGAAAAACTGTTTTTT. Protein product: CASSDKAANEKLFF.

The genes are TRBV5-1 and TRBJ2-5, with D uncertain. The CDR3 is 14 residues long. From germline, CDR1 is SGHRS and CDR2 YFSETQ. V was pared by 0 bases and J by 5 bases, with 11 bases between. The CDR3, as DNA: TGCGCCAGCAGCTTGGAGTTTGCATCCGAGACCCAGTACTTC. Translation gives CASSLEFASETQYF.

V is TRBV7-9 and J is TRBJ1-2, with 7 bases fitting TRBD1. The germline CDR1 and CDR2 sequences are SEHNR and FQNEAQ (reference sequence). The CDR3 is 12 residues long. The trim removed 5 bases at V and 7 bases at J, leaving 4 bases unmatched. CDR3 coding DNA: TGTGCCAGCAGCAAGACAGGGAGTGGCTACACCTTC. Translation gives CASSKTGSGYTF.

This clone was observed once. This sequence joins TRBV18 and TRBJ1-1; the match to TRBD1 covers 7 bases. V lost 3 bases and J lost 2; bases outside the gene matches: 6. The germline V gene has CDR1 KGHSH and CDR2 LQKENI. There are 15 residues in the CDR3. This CDR3 reads CASSPAAGGNTEAFF. CDR3 bases: TGTGCCAGCTCACCCGCGGCAGGGGGAAACACTGAAGCTTTCTTT. Using reference TRBV18 and TRBJ1-1 for the parts outside the CDR3, the full variable domain is NAGVMQNPRHLVRRRGQEARLRCSPMKGHSHVYWYRQLPEEGLKFMVYLQKENIIDESGMPKERFSAEFPKEGPSILRIQQVVRGDSAAYFCASSPAAGGNTEAFFGQGTRLTVV.

Of note for this clone: Other DNA sequences within the sample encode an identical CDR3. The chain joins TRBV5-1 to TRBJ2-1; TRBD2 matches at 12 bases. Germline V gene sequence: CDR1 SGHRS, CDR2 YFSETQ. Trimming removed 1 base from V and 0 bases from J; junction bases left unmatched: 5. The CDR3 length is 18 residues. The CDR3 DNA is TGCGCCAGCAGCTTGCTAGCGGGAGGGCCAAGCTCCTACAATGAGCAGTTCTTC. This encodes CASSLLAGGPSSYNEQFF.

The V call is TRBV4-1, the J call TRBJ2-7; D is unresolved. In germline, CDR1 is MGHRA, CDR2 YSYEKL. Trimming took 1 base from V and 5 from J, leaving 9 bases between them. This CDR3 is 13 amino acids long. CDR3 sequence reads: CASSQVGKDEQYF. CDR3 bases: TGCGCCAGCAGCCAAGTAGGGAAGGACGAGCAGTACTTC.

V is TRBV27 and J is TRBJ1-6; maybe TRBD1 (6 bases). Trimming shortened V by 8 bases and J by 8 bases, and 22 bases separated the two germline ends. CDR3 size: 16 residues. The V gene's germline CDR1 is MNHEY and CDR2 SMNVEV (reference sequence). CDR3 in DNA: TGTGCCAGCTCCATGACAGGCAGTACTATTGATTCACCCCTCCACTTT. Amino acids: CASSMTGSTIDSPLHF.

The chain recombines TRBV21-1 with TRBJ2-2; TRBD2 is taken as the D call from the table, unchecked against the DNA. TRBV21-1 is a pseudogene locus. The CDR3 consists of 13 residues. The CDR3 loop reads CASSPTRTGELFF. In DNA, the CDR3 is TGTGCCAGCAGCCCTACTCGAACCGGGGAGCTGTTTTTT.

The CDR3 DNA follows: TGTGCCAGCAGCTTCGGACTAGCGGGGGTTCAAGAGACCCAGTACTTC. Amino acid sequence: CASSFGLAGVQETQYF. The rearrangement links TRBV7-9 to TRBJ2-5, with 13 nucleotides matching TRBD2. The V gene's germline CDR1 is SEHNR and CDR2 FQNEAQ (reference sequence). The CDR3 totals 16 residues. J lost 2 bases, V lost 3 bases, and 3 bases had no gene match.

The chain uses TRBV4-3 and TRBJ2-1; 16 bases are a match to TRBD2. The length of the CDR3 is 18 residues. CDR1 is LGHNA, CDR2 YSLEER, per germline. V lost 3 bases to trimming and J lost 3 bases; unmatched junction nucleotides: 5. As DNA, the CDR3 is TGCGCCAGCAGCCAGGGGACTAGCGGGAGGGATTACTACAATGAGCAGTTCTTC. It is translated as CASSQGTSGRDYYNEQFF.

As regards this clone: The same CDR3 can be traced to other DNA sequences in this sample. The chain is built from TRBV7-2 and TRBJ1-4, with 8 bases lining up with TRBD1. V trimming: 0 bases; J trimming: 5 bases; junction bases outside the gene matches: 2. Germline V gene data show CDR1 as SGHTA and CDR2 as FQGNSA. This CDR3 region has 15 residues. CDR3 coding DNA: TGTGCCAGCAGCTTAGCGGACAGGGTCAATGAAAAACTGTTTTTT. Residues: CASSLADRVNEKLFF.